This passage covers 3 T cell receptor beta chains from one sample sequenced in a study of radiation and T cells in renal cell carcinoma. The repertoire was sequenced with immunoSEQ multiplex PCR; TCRdb's copy has only in-frame clones and lacks some. The sample consists of 150,000 or so clones, approximately 90% of them appearing once. The time point: baseline pretreatment blood. Treatment here: 15 Gy SBRT to primary tumor, nephrectomy 4 weeks later. The starting material was blood, obtained from a patient whose treatment included radiotherapy and nephrectomy. The source of these receptors is a woman in her seventies with renal cell carcinoma.

The chain combines TRBV7-2 with TRBJ2-1; 8 nucleotides line up with TRBD2. Germline V gives CDR1 SGHTA, CDR2 FQGNSA. This CDR3 is 15 amino acids long. After removal of 5 bases from V and 14 bases from J, the junction contained 17 bases not matched to a gene. As DNA, the CDR3 is TGTGCCAGCAGCCCAGATCCACTCCGGACTAGCTCAGAGTTCTTC. The encoded protein is CASSPDPLRTSSEFF.

This chain uses TRBV18 with TRBJ2-2; D may be TRBD2 (6 bases). Trimming took off 1 base at V and 1 base at J, with 10 bases between the two ends. CDR3 length equals 16 residues. The germline V gene encodes CDR1 KGHSH and CDR2 LQKENI. The CDR3 sequence is CASSPRRAGNTGELFF. The CDR3 nucleotides read TGTGCCAGCTCACCACGGAGGGCCGGGAACACCGGGGAGCTGTTTTTT.

The chain employs TRBV5-6 and TRBJ2-7; tentative D call: TRBD1 (6 bases). Germline-derived CDR1 and CDR2 are SGHDT and YYEEEE. V was cut by 4 bases and J by 0 bases, with 11 bases left in between. The CDR3 totals 14 residues. The chain's CDR3 is CASSLTGPSYEQYF. The CDR3 DNA reads TGTGCCAGCAGCCTGACAGGTCCCTCCTACGAGCAGTACTTC.